Following are 15 T cell receptor beta chains from one sample sequenced in a study of shared T cell receptors in the human thymus. Generated by immunoSEQ multiplex PCR, the TCRdb table keeps only in-frame clones and is missing some. The sample carries approximately 730,000 clones, approximately 83% recorded once. These sequences were also reported in another study, on human thymus T cells.

The source material was thymocytes. These receptors originate from a girl less than two years old with a congenital heart defect.

The chain couples TRBV11-2 to TRBJ1-3; 7 nucleotides align to TRBD1. CDR1 and CDR2 (germline): SGHAT, FQNNGV. Unmatched junction bases numbered 4, after V lost 0 bases and J lost 5 bases. CDR3 length: 15 amino acids. The chain's CDR3 is CASSLDQGGRNTIYF. Written as DNA, the CDR3 is TGTGCCAGCAGCTTAGATCAGGGGGGAAGAAACACCATATATTTT.

This clone was recorded a few times. V and J are TRBV28 and TRBJ1-4; 12 bases line up with TRBD1. V gave up 2 bases and J gave up 0 bases; unmatched junction bases: 10. The CDR3 loop spans 20 amino acids. In germline, CDR1 is MDHEN, CDR2 SYDVKM. CDR3 nucleotide sequence: TGTGCCAGCAGTTTACGGCGGGACAGGGGGCGCGGGTCAACTAATGAAAAACTGTTTTTT. Protein sequence: CASSLRRDRGRGSTNEKLFF.

The J gene is TRBJ1-5, the V gene TRBV5-3; 9 bases fit TRBD1. TRBV5-3 is marked as an open reading frame, function uncertain. The ends lost 7 bases at V and 4 bases at J; junction bases unmatched: 15. This CDR3 region has 17 residues. The CDR3 sequence is CARHNPGGQGWNQPQHF. As DNA, the CDR3 is TGTGCCAGACATAACCCGGGCGGACAGGGGTGGAATCAGCCCCAGCATTTT.

The J gene is TRBJ1-1, the V gene TRBV4-2; D is unclear. CDR1 is LGHNA, CDR2 YNFKEQ, per germline. Trimming shortened V by 0 bases and J by 4 bases, and 15 bases separated the two germline ends. There are 16 residues in the CDR3. The CDR3: CASSQDFEVVITEAFF. CDR3 sequence (DNA): TGTGCCAGCAGCCAAGATTTTGAGGTTGTTATCACTGAAGCTTTCTTT.

The rearrangement joins TRBV9 to TRBJ1-2; the match to TRBD1 covers 10 bases. After removal of 3 bases from V and 4 bases from J, the junction contained 9 bases not matched to a gene. This CDR3 is 16 amino acids long. Germline V lookup: CDR1 SGDLS, CDR2 YYNGEE. The CDR3 DNA reads as TGTGCCAGCAGCGGGGGGGTCGGGACAGGGGTCTATGGCTACACCTTC. Its protein is CASSGGVGTGVYGYTF.

This clone was counted only a few times. The V and J genes are TRBV19 and TRBJ1-1; D gene uncertain. Germline V lookup: CDR1 LNHDA, CDR2 SQIVND (reference sequence). Trimming took off 7 bases at V and 0 bases at J, with 12 bases between the two ends. This CDR3 has 14 residues. The CDR3: CASKRVKMNTEAFF. The CDR3 DNA sequence: TGTGCCAGTAAGCGGGTGAAAATGAACACTGAAGCTTTCTTT.

The V gene is TRBV9, the J gene TRBJ1-2; D unresolved. With 3 bases removed from V and 5 bases from J, the gap between germline ends came to 5 bases. The length of the CDR3 is 11 residues. Germline loops: CDR1 SGDLS, CDR2 YYNGEE. CDR3 protein: CASSGLYGYTF. In DNA, the CDR3 is TGTGCCAGCAGCGGTCTATATGGCTACACCTTC.

With respect to this clone: Germline and junction disagree at one end, which may indicate a read error. The rearrangement joins TRBV7-9 to TRBJ1-1; D not certain. Germline lookup yields CDR1 SEHNR and CDR2 FQNEAQ (reference sequence). The CDR3 consists of 16 residues. The chain's CDR3 is CASKPHPGFLNPEAFF. The CDR3 DNA sequence: TGTGCCAGCAAACCTCATCCGGGGTTCTTGAACCCTGAAGCTTTCTTT.

The chain combines TRBV5-5 with TRBJ1-1, with 10 bases matching TRBD1. The ends lost 1 base at V and 6 bases at J; junction bases unmatched: 9. There are 16 residues in the CDR3. Per the germline V gene, CDR1 is SGHKS and CDR2 is YYEKEE (reference sequence). CDR3 residues: CASSLLLGQGFSEAFF. CDR3 DNA: TGTGCCAGCAGCTTGCTTTTGGGACAGGGGTTTTCTGAAGCTTTCTTT.

In the case of this clone: Other DNA sequences in the sample encode the same CDR3. The chain has TRBV19 and TRBJ1-1, with D uncertain. Germline V gene sequence: CDR1 LNHDA, CDR2 SQIVND (reference sequence). This CDR3 is 12 amino acids long. V lost 9 bases to trimming and J lost 1 base, with 9 bases between them. In nucleotides, the CDR3 is TGTGCCAGCACTAGAGGGAACACTGAAGCTTTCTTT. This translates into CASTRGNTEAFF. Full variable domain (rest looked up from reference TRBV19 and TRBJ1-1): DGGITQSPKYLFRKEGQNVTLSCEQNLNHDAMYWYRQDPGQGLRLIYYSQIVNDFQKGDIAEGYSVSREKKESFPLTVTSAQKNPTAFYLCASTRGNTEAFFGQGTRLTVV.

V is TRBV5-4 and J is TRBJ2-5, with D perhaps matching TRBD1 (8 bases). Germline CDR1 reads SGHNT; CDR2 reads YYREEE (reference sequence). V was pared by 2 bases and J by 5 bases, with 22 bases between. The CDR3 length is 17 residues. CDR3 in amino acids: CASSFGQGGFEVETQYF. In DNA form, the CDR3 reads TGTGCCAGCAGCTTCGGACAGGGAGGGTTCGAGGTGGAGACCCAGTACTTC.

V usage is TRBV18 and J usage is TRBJ1-2, with D perhaps matching TRBD1 (6 bases). CDR3 length equals 14 residues. CDR1 is KGHSH and CDR2 is LQKENI in the germline V gene. Deletions cut 6 bases from V and 5 bases from J, with 16 bases between. The CDR3 DNA reads TGTGCCAGCTCCCACCAGGGGTCTCAATATGGCTACACCTTC. This sequence encodes CASSHQGSQYGYTF.

This chain joins TRBV5-8 and TRBJ2-3, with 9 bases fitting TRBD2. The germline CDR1 and CDR2 sequences are SGHTS and YDEGEE. The CDR3 spans 18 residues. J was trimmed by 0 bases and V by 4 bases; bases with no gene match: 12. The CDR3 loop reads CASSPRIRLAESTDTQYF. Written as DNA, the CDR3 is TGTGCCAGCAGCCCCCGAATCAGACTAGCGGAAAGCACAGATACGCAGTATTTT. The variable domain in full, with the rest retrieved from reference TRBV5-8 and TRBJ2-3, is EAGVTQSPTHLIKTRGQQATLRCSPISGHTSVYWYQQALGLGLQFLLWYDEGEERNRGNFPPRFSGRQFPNYSSELNVNALELEDSALYLCASSPRIRLAESTDTQYFGPGTRLTVL.

V gene TRBV4-1 combines with J gene TRBJ2-3; TRBD1 matches 10 bases. J lost 4 bases, V lost 6 bases, and 16 bases had no gene match. The V gene's germline CDR1 is MGHRA and CDR2 YSYEKL. This CDR3 is built from 18 residues. DNA for the CDR3: TGCGCCAGCAGACCGGGACAGGGGCCCCTACGTCCCCCAGATACGCAGTATTTT. Translated, it gives CASRPGQGPLRPPDTQYF.

This clone occurred once. The chain links TRBV2 to TRBJ2-3; TRBD2 matches 14 bases. Germline-derived CDR1 and CDR2 are SNHLY and FYNNEI. The CDR3 sequence is 18 residues long. V shed 10 bases and J 0 bases; nucleotides not matched to a gene: 12. This CDR3 is CANSGLAGERSSTDTQYF. The CDR3 nucleotides are TGTGCCAACTCGGGACTAGCGGGGGAGCGATCAAGCACAGATACGCAGTATTTT.